This T cell receptor (beta chain) comes out of a study of cytomegalovirus exposure and HLA in healthy donors. 60 Vbeta and 13 Jbeta primers were used in PCR. Sequencing used immunoSEQ multiplex PCR; TCRdb keeps in-frame clones, though not all of them. The sample has about 200,000 clones, 75% to 90% seen once. As to this clone: Its antigen is unidentified.

General study results and limits: The Asian-associated ancestry cluster reportedly had fewer N-insertions than the approximately 670-donor mean in a later analysis. Trimming of TCR beta V- and J-genes showed a link, identified in a later analysis, to a missense DCLRE1C variant. An analysis done earlier found most TCR beta V segments productive about 90% or about 30% of the time.

The CDR3 length is 15 residues. Germline-derived CDR1 and CDR2 are LGHNA and YNFKEQ. The TCR originated in a woman aged 45 to 65 in good health and CMV-seropositive. The rearrangement joins TRBV4-2 to TRBJ2-5, with 7 bases matching TRBD2. Matching the DNA end better, TRBJ2-7 makes the J call doubtful. The specimen was PBMCs. The DNA of the CDR3 is TGTGCCAGCAGCCAAGAACTAGCGTCCTCCTACGAGCAGTACTTC. Translating it yields CASSQELASSYEQYF.